This TCR beta chain is drawn from a study of Graves' ophthalmopathy and Graves' hyperthyroidism. Study-level information: Peripheral blood samples were taken at initial diagnosis, before any treatment.

Notes on the study in general: A 13-signature model separated ophthalmopathy from stable hyperthyroidism, reaching about 88% sensitivity and approximately 81% specificity cross-validated.

V lost 5 bases and J lost 0, with 13 bases in between. This CDR3 is 14 amino acids long. Per the germline V gene, CDR1 is GTSNPN and CDR2 is SVGIG (reference sequence). Other autoimmune diseases, uncontrolled infections, pregnancy or lactation ruled patients out of participation. Someone took the PBMCs out of about 10 ml of fresh peripheral blood. This clonotype was detected ten times or more. What it binds is not known. The sequenced template was RNA, covering the TCR beta CDR3 region. The authors performed first-round RT-PCR with HTBI primers and then a second-round multiplex PCR. TCRdb used MiXCR to reprocess the multiplex PCR reads, holding one entry per CDR3 protein. The data hold under 350,000 distinct CDR3 sequences, with roughly 16% observed a single time.

This rearrangement joins TRBV30 to TRBJ1-1; possibly TRBD1 for D (5 bases). Sample: peripheral blood. This receptor was identified in an adult man with Graves' ophthalmopathy. Here the CDR3 reads CAWAPGHMNTEAFF. The CDR3 region has the DNA TGTGCCTGGGCCCCCGGACACATGAACACTGAAGCTTTCTTT.